This T cell receptor (beta chain) comes out of a study of shared clonotypes between healthy human individuals. The naive CD8 subset, CD45RO-negative cells positively selected for CCR7, excluded terminally differentiated effector memory CD45RA+ cells. Those who donated, Caucasian adults without exception, all lived in Nashville, Tennessee. Notes on this clone: The antigen remains unidentified.

Study-level points and caveats: Depth of sequencing was expected to influence donor clonotype sharing.

V gave up 5 bases and J gave up 5 bases, with 13 bases separating them. The CDR3 has 13 amino acids. Germline assignment: CDR1 LNHDA and CDR2 SQIVND (reference sequence). Assay used: immunoSEQ multiplex PCR; TCRdb lists only in-frame clones, some missing. The sample has some 2 million clones, around 96% seen once. Material for sequencing was naive CD8+ T cells sorted from blood. The receptor was derived from a man between 18 and 35 years old in good health. The chain links TRBV19 to TRBJ2-7, with D perhaps TRBD1 (6 bases). In DNA, the CDR3 is TGTGCCAGTAGTCTCTATGGGGGCGACGAGCAGTACTTC. The encoded protein is CASSLYGGDEQYF.